Listed below are T cell receptor beta chains from one sample, sequenced in a study of blood T cells in healthy people across ages. TCRdb called the 5' RACE reads again in MiXCR, with one record for every CDR3 protein. The sample has some 780,000 distinct CDR3 sequences, roughly 50% seen once. The sequenced sample was blood. Every receptor here comes from a man aged 35 to 55 in good health. CDR3s include the opening cysteine and the closing phenylalanine or tryptophan. A D gene is named only where the DNA matches it firmly. Expanded clones get a size class; other rows say once, few or many, or leave the size out.

v_call: TRBV20-1
clone_size: .
j_call: TRBJ2-7
d_call: TRBD1
cdr3_nt: TGCAGTGCTAGACCTGGGACAGGGGGCATATACGAGCAGTACTTC
cdr3_aa: CSARPGTGGIYEQYF

v_call: TRBV3-1
clone_size: .
j_call: TRBJ2-4
d_call: .
cdr3_nt: TGTGCCAGCAGCCAAGATCCAACAGGGCGGAAAAACATTCAGTACTTC
cdr3_aa: CASSQDPTGRKNIQYF

v_call: TRBV29-1
clone_size: .
j_call: TRBJ2-1
d_call: TRBD1
cdr3_nt: TGCAGCGTCGAGACAGGGGGAGGAGTGTTCTTC
cdr3_aa: CSVETGGGVFF

v_call: TRBV28
clone_size: .
j_call: TRBJ1-2
d_call: TRBD1
cdr3_nt: TGTGCCAGCAGTTTACAAGGCAGCAGGGGGCTCTATGGCTACACCTTC
cdr3_aa: CASSLQGSRGLYGYTF

v_call: TRBV5-5
clone_size: .
j_call: TRBJ2-5
d_call: .
cdr3_nt: TGTGCCAGCAGCTTGGTACCAACAGGGCCTCCCCAAGAGACCCAGTACTTC
cdr3_aa: CASSLVPTGPPQETQYF

v_call: TRBV20-1
clone_size: .
j_call: TRBJ1-5
d_call: .
cdr3_nt: TGCAGTGCTAGAGACCGATATACGAATCAGCCCCAGCATTTT
cdr3_aa: CSARDRYTNQPQHF

v_call: TRBV6-2/TRBV6-3
clone_size: .
j_call: TRBJ2-1
d_call: TRBD2
cdr3_nt: TGTGCCAGCAGTGGGACTAGCGGGAGATGGAATGAGCAGTTCTTC
cdr3_aa: CASSGTSGRWNEQFF

v_call: TRBV5-1
clone_size: .
j_call: TRBJ2-3
d_call: TRBD1
cdr3_nt: TGCGCCAGCAGCGGGACCGGGACAGGGGTTGATACGCAGTATTTT
cdr3_aa: CASSGTGTGVDTQYF

v_call: TRBV9
clone_size: .
j_call: TRBJ2-5
d_call: TRBD2
cdr3_nt: TGTGCCAGCAGCTTAACAGCGGGGGGGCAACAAGAGACCCAGTACTTC
cdr3_aa: CASSLTAGGQQETQYF

v_call: TRBV27
clone_size: few
j_call: TRBJ2-7
d_call: .
cdr3_nt: TGTGCCAGCAGTTTTCAGGGGAAGTCCTCCTACGAGCAGTACTTC
cdr3_aa: CASSFQGKSSYEQYF

v_call: TRBV7-3
clone_size: .
j_call: TRBJ2-1
d_call: TRBD2
cdr3_nt: TGTGCCAGCAGCACGCTGGGGGGGTTCGCCCCCTACAATGAGCAGTTCTTC
cdr3_aa: CASSTLGGFAPYNEQFF

v_call: TRBV20-1
clone_size: few
j_call: TRBJ2-7
d_call: TRBD2
cdr3_nt: TGCAGTGCTAGAGTTGCGGGAGTGGTTTGGGAGCAGTACTTC
cdr3_aa: CSARVAGVVWEQYF

v_call: TRBV12-3/TRBV12-4
clone_size: once
j_call: TRBJ2-1
d_call: TRBD1
cdr3_nt: TGTGCCAGCAGTTTGACGAGGGGGCGTTGGGGCAATGAGCAGTTCTTC
cdr3_aa: CASSLTRGRWGNEQFF

v_call: TRBV4-1
clone_size: .
j_call: TRBJ2-7
d_call: .
cdr3_nt: TGCGCCAGCAGCCAACTCATAACCCAGGGGTCCTACGAGCAGTACTTC
cdr3_aa: CASSQLITQGSYEQYF

v_call: TRBV6-5
clone_size: .
j_call: TRBJ2-1
d_call: .
cdr3_nt: TGTGCCAGCAGCCTTACAGAGACCTACAATGAGCAGTTCTTC
cdr3_aa: CASSLTETYNEQFF

v_call: TRBV11-2
clone_size: few
j_call: TRBJ2-5
d_call: .
cdr3_nt: TGTGCCAGCAGCTTAAGGCTAGGGGAAAAAGAGACCCAGTACTTC
cdr3_aa: CASSLRLGEKETQYF

v_call: TRBV20-1
clone_size: .
j_call: TRBJ2-3
d_call: .
cdr3_nt: TGCAGTGCTAGATGGACCCTAATAACAGATACGCAGTATTTT
cdr3_aa: CSARWTLITDTQYF

v_call: TRBV24-1
clone_size: .
j_call: TRBJ2-2
d_call: TRBD2
cdr3_nt: TGTGCCACCAGTATAGCTAGCGGGAGTAAGTGGACCGGGGAGCTGTTTTTT
cdr3_aa: CATSIASGSKWTGELFF

v_call: TRBV9
clone_size: .
j_call: TRBJ2-5
d_call: TRBD2
cdr3_nt: TGTGCCAGCAGCGTAGAGGTGGCGGGGGGATACGAGACCCAGTACTTC
cdr3_aa: CASSVEVAGGYETQYF

v_call: TRBV6-6
clone_size: .
j_call: TRBJ1-5
d_call: .
cdr3_nt: TGTGCCAGCAGATCAGGGAATCAGCCCCAGCATTTT
cdr3_aa: CASRSGNQPQHF

v_call: TRBV15
clone_size: few
j_call: TRBJ2-5
d_call: .
cdr3_nt: TGTGCCACCAGCCCTAGAGGTCCGGGAGAGACCCAGTACTTC
cdr3_aa: CATSPRGPGETQYF

v_call: TRBV20-1
clone_size: .
j_call: TRBJ2-7
d_call: .
cdr3_nt: TGCAGTGCGCGTTACTTTACTTCTTCCTACGAGCAGTACTTC
cdr3_aa: CSARYFTSSYEQYF

v_call: TRBV3-1
clone_size: few
j_call: TRBJ2-1
d_call: .
cdr3_nt: TGTGCCAGCAGCCAAGGGACTACCCACAATGAGCAGTTCTTC
cdr3_aa: CASSQGTTHNEQFF

v_call: TRBV5-4
clone_size: .
j_call: TRBJ2-5
d_call: TRBD2
cdr3_nt: TGTGCCAGCAGCTTGGTCTCCGGGACTAGCGGGAGAATACAGTACTTC
cdr3_aa: CASSLVSGTSGRIQYF

v_call: TRBV29-1
clone_size: .
j_call: TRBJ2-4
d_call: .
cdr3_nt: TGCAGCGTTGCCGGGGGTATCCCCTCACTAGCCAAAAACATTCAGTACTTC
cdr3_aa: CSVAGGIPSLAKNIQYF

v_call: TRBV5-1
clone_size: .
j_call: TRBJ2-3
d_call: TRBD2
cdr3_nt: TGCGCCAGCAGCCCCCCTGGGACGGGGGGGTCAGATACGCAGTATTTT
cdr3_aa: CASSPPGTGGSDTQYF